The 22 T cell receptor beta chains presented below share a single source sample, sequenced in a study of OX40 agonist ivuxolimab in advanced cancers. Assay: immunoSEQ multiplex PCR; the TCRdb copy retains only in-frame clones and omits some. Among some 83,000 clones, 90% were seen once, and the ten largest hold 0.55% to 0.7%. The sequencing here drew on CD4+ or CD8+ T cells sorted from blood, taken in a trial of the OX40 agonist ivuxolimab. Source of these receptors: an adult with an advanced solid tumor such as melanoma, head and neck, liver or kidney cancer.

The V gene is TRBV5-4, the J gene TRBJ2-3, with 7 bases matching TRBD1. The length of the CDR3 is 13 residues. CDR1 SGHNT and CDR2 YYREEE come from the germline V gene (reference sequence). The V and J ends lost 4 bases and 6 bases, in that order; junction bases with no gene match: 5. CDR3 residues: CASSGQDQDTQYF. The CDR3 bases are TGTGCCAGCAGCGGACAGGATCAGGATACGCAGTATTTT.

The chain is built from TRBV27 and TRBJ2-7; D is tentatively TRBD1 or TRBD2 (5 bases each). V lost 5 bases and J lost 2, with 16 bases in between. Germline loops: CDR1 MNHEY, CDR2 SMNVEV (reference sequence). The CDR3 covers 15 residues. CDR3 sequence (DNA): TGTGCCAGCAGTGGGGGACGCCCTCCCGCCTACGAGCAGTACTTC. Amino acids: CASSGGRPPAYEQYF.

DNA for the CDR3: TGTGCCAGCAGCAAGGGACAGAGCTCCTACAATGAGCAGTTCTTC. Encoded protein: CASSKGQSSYNEQFF. The genes are TRBV7-9 and TRBJ2-1, with 7 bases that match TRBD1. CDR1 and CDR2 from the germline V gene are SEHNR and FQNEAQ (reference sequence). After removal of 5 bases from V and 0 bases from J, the junction contained 4 bases not matched to a gene. The CDR3 length is 15 residues.

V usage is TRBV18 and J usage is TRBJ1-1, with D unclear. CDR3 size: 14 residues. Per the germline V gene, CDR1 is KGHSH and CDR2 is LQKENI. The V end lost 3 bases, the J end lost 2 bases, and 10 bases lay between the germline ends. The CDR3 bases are TGTGCCAGCTCACCGCAACACTCCAACACTGAAGCTTTCTTT. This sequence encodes CASSPQHSNTEAFF.

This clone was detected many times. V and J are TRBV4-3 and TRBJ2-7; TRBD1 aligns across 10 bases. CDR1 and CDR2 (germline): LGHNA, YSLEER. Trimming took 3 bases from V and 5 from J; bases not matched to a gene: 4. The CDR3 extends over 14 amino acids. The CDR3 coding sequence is TGCGCCAGCAGCCAGGGGACAGGGGACGACGAGCAGTACTTC. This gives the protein CASSQGTGDDEQYF.

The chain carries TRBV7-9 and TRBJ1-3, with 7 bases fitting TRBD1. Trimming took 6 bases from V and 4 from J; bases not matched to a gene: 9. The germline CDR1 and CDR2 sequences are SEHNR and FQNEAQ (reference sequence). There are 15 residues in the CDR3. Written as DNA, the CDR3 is TGTGCCAGCAGTAAAGGGGGCGCATCCGGAAACACCATATATTTT. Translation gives CASSKGGASGNTIYF. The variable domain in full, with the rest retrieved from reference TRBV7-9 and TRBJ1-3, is DTGVSQNPRHKITKRGQNVTFRCDPISEHNRLYWYRQTLGQGPEFLTYFQNEAQLEKSRLLSDRFSAERPKGSFSTLEIQRTEQGDSAMYLCASSKGGASGNTIYFGEGSWLTVV.

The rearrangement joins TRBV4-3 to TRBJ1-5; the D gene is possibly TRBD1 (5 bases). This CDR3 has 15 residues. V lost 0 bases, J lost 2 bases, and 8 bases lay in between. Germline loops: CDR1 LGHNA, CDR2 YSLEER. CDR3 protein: CASSQDWGRNQPQHF. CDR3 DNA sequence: TGCGCCAGCAGCCAAGATTGGGGCCGCAATCAGCCCCAGCATTTT.

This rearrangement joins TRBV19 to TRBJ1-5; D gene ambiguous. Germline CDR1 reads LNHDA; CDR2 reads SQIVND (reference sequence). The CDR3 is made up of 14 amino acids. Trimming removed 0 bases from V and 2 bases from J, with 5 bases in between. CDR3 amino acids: CASSIDRGNQPQHF. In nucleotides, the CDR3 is TGTGCCAGTAGTATAGATCGCGGCAATCAGCCCCAGCATTTT.

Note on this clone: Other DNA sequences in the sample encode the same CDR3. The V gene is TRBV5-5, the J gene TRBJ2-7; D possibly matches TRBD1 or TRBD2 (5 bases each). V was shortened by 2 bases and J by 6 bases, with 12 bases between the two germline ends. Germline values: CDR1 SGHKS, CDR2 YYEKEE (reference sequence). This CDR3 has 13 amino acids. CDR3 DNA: TGTGCCAGCAGCTTCCCCACGGGGCGCGAGCAGTACTTC. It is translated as CASSFPTGREQYF.

CDR3: CASSLYGALANEKLFF. DNA of the CDR3: TGTGCCAGCAGCTTGTATGGGGCGCTGGCTAATGAAAAACTGTTTTTT. The chain uses TRBV5-8 and TRBJ1-4; a weak D match, TRBD1 (5 bases). The CDR3 is made up of 16 amino acids. V was pared by 1 base and J by 3 bases, with 13 bases between. Germline loops: CDR1 SGHTS, CDR2 YDEGEE.

CDR3 in amino acids: CASSLAPGTTYEQYF. The CDR3 region has the DNA TGTGCCAGCAGCTTAGCCCCCGGGACTACCTACGAGCAGTACTTC. The rearrangement links TRBV11-2 to TRBJ2-7; the match to TRBD2 covers 7 bases. From germline, CDR1 is SGHAT and CDR2 FQNNGV. The trim removed 1 base at V and 2 bases at J, leaving 5 bases unmatched. The CDR3 totals 15 residues.

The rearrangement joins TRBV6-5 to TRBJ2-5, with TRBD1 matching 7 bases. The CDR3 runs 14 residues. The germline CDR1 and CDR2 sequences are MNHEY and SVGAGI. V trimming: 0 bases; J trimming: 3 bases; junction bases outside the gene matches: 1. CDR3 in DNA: TGTGCCAGCAGTTACTCGGGGACAGAAGAGACCCAGTACTTC. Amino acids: CASSYSGTEETQYF.

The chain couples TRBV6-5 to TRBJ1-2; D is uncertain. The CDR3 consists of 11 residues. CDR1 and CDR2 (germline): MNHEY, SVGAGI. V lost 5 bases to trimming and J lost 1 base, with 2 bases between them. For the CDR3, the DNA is TGTGCCAGCAGTAATAACTATGGCTACACCTTC. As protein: CASSNNYGYTF.

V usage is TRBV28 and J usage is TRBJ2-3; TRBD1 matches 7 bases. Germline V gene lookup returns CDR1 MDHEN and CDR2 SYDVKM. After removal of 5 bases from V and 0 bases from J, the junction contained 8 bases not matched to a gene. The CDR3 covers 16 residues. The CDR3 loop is CASSRQGPTSTDTQYF. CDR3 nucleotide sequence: TGTGCCAGCAGTCGACAGGGTCCAACTAGCACAGATACGCAGTATTTT.

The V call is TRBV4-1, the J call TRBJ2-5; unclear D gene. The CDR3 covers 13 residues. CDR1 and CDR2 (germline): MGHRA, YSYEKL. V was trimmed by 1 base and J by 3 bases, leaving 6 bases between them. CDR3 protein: CASSQVWEETQYF. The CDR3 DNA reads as TGCGCCAGCAGCCAAGTGTGGGAAGAGACCCAGTACTTC.

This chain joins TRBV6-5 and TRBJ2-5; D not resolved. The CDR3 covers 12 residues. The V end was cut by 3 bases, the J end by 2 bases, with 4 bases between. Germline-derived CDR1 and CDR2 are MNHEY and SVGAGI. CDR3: CASSYGQETQYF. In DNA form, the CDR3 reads TGTGCCAGCAGTTATGGACAAGAGACCCAGTACTTC.

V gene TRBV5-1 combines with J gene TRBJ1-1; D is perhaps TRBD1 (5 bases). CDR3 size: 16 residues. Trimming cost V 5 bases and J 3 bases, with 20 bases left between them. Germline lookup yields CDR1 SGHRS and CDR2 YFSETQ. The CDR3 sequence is CASRSTLGAPDTEAFF. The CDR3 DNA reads TGCGCCAGCAGATCCACGCTTGGGGCCCCTGACACTGAAGCTTTCTTT. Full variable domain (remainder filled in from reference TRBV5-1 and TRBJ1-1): KAGVTQTPRYLIKTRGQQVTLSCSPISGHRSVSWYQQTPGQGLQFLFEYFSETQRNKGNFPGRFSGRQFSNSRSEMNVSTLELGDSALYLCASRSTLGAPDTEAFFGQGTRLTVV.

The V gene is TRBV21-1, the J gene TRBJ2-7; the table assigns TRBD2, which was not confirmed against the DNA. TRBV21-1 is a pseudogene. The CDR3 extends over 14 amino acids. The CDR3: CASSKMEGAYEQYF. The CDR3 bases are TGTGCCAGCAGCAAAATGGAGGGAGCCTACGAGCAGTACTTC.

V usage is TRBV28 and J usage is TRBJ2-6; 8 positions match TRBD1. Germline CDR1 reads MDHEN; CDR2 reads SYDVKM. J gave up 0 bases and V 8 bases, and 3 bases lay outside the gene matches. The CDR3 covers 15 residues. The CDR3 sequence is CASSTGGSGANVLTF. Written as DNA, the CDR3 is TGTGCCAGCTCCACAGGGGGCTCTGGGGCCAACGTCCTGACTTTC.

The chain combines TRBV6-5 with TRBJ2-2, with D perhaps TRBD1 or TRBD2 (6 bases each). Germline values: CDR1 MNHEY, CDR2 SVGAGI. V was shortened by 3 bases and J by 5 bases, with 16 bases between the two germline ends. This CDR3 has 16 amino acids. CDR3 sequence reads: CASSYRIGGYTGELFF. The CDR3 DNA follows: TGTGCCAGCAGTTATCGCATCGGGGGCTATACCGGGGAGCTGTTTTTT.

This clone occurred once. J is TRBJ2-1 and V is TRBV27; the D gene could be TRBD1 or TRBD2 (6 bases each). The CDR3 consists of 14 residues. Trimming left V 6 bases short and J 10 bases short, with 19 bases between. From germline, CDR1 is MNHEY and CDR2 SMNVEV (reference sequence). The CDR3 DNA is TGTGCCAGCAGACCCCCGGGGGCGAGGTACGAGCAGTTCTTC. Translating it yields CASRPPGARYEQFF.

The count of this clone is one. The chain's CDR3 is CASSYAEQGDNQPQHF. Here the CDR3 DNA reads TGTGCCAGCAGTTACGCGGAACAGGGGGACAATCAGCCCCAGCATTTT. The V gene is TRBV6-6, the J gene TRBJ1-5; 8 bases are shared with TRBD1. Germline V gene sequence: CDR1 MNHNY, CDR2 SVGAGI (reference sequence). This CDR3 spans 16 amino acids. With V trimmed by 2 bases and J by 3 bases, 6 bases remained unmatched.